This T cell receptor (beta chain) appears in the sequencing data of a study of neurological immune-mediated disorders. V was cut by 2 bases and J by 6 bases, with 10 bases left in between. CDR3 size: 14 residues. Germline CDR1 is MDHEN and CDR2 is SYDVKM. Study-level results: The greatest TCR clonal expansion appeared in HTLV-1-associated myelopathy and the smallest, falling below healthy controls, in multiple sclerosis.

This clonotype was seen ten or more times. Its antigen remains unidentified. TCRdb recomputed calls from the 5' RACE reads with MiXCR, one row per CDR3 protein. The profile shows about 60,000 distinct CDR3 sequences, 3% to 4% of them singletons. The sequenced sample was PBMCs. The source of this sequence is a woman in her fifties or sixties with multiple sclerosis. The genes are TRBV28 and TRBJ2-2, with D perhaps being TRBD1 or TRBD2 (5 bases each). This CDR3 reads CASSLQGRAGELFF. Written as DNA, the CDR3 is TGTGCCAGCAGTTTACAGGGACGCGCCGGGGAGCTGTTTTTT.